The T cell receptor (beta chain) under discussion was sequenced for a study of lymphopenia after photon versus proton radiotherapy. The study's findings and limits: After the lymphocyte nadir, photon-treated repertoires showed oligoclonal expansion, especially of CD8+ Temra cells. Larger post-nadir TCR diversity loss correlated inversely with survival in deceased patients. Proton therapy kept repertoires fairly stable, unlike photons, which gained effector/memory cells.

Comments on this clone: Its specificity is not known.

The data were produced by immunoSEQ multiplex PCR, yet TCRdb's version contains in-frame clones alone and is incomplete. Among about 53,000 clones listed, around 88% were seen once. This CDR3 comprises 16 residues. The chain links TRBV12-2 to TRBJ2-1; TRBD2, as called in the table, went unchecked against the DNA. TRBV12-2 is a pseudogene locus. The TCR sequence derives from a man aged 45-65 years with gastric cancer. The sample in question was peripheral blood, obtained from a patient treated with photon-based radiotherapy. The CDR3 nucleotides read TGTGCAAGTCTCTGTAGCGGGAAGTCCTCCTACAATGAGCAGTTCTTC. Its translation is CASLCSGKSSYNEQFF.